This paragraph covers one TCR beta chain sequence. Its antigen remains unknown. This sample was included in a study of T cell responses to AZD1222 COVID-19 vaccine. Method: immunoSEQ multiplex PCR; TCRdb's copy keeps in-frame clones and lacks some. Of under 150,000 clones listed, roughly 93% are singletons. The CDR3 is 10 residues long. V shed 5 bases and J shed 3 bases, with 4 bases lying between them. Germline CDR1 is SQVTM and CDR2 is ANQGSEA. Findings of the study overall: Every sample of the repertoires postdated the peak T cell response. Unmutated regions of variants are reportedly targeted by nearly half of spike-specific TCRs. Clonal diversity was possibly underestimated, and white British individuals and females predominated among donors.

The sequence was collected from an adult who received the AZD1222 COVID-19 vaccine. Sample: peripheral blood, taken 28 days after the second AZD1222 dose. This sequence joins TRBV29-1 and TRBJ1-2; D not certain. The chain's CDR3 is CSVLDYGYTF. CDR3 DNA: TGCAGCGTTTTAGACTATGGCTACACCTTC.